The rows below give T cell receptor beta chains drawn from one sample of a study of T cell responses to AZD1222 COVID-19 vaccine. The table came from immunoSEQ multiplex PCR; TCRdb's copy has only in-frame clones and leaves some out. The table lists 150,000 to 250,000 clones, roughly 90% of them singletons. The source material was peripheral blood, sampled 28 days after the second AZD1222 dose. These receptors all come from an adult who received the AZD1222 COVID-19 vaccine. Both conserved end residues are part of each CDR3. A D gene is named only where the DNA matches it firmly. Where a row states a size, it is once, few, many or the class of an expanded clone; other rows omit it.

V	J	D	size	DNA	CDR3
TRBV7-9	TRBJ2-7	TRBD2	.	TGTGCCAGCAGCCCCCCGACCCTTAGCGGGAGCCCCTACGAGCAGTACTTC	CASSPPTLSGSPYEQYF
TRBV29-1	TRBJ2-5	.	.	TGCAGCGTTGCCCCCGGAGAGACCCAGTACTTC	CSVAPGETQYF
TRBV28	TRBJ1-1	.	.	TGTGCCAGCACTTCGACAGGCATGAACACTGAAGCTTTCTTT	CASTSTGMNTEAFF
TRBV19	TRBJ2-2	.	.	TGTGCCAGTAGTATGAAGAGCACCGGGGAGCTGTTTTTT	CASSMKSTGELFF
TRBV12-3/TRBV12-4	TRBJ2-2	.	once	TGTGCCAGCAGTTCCCACACCGGGGAGCTGTTTTTT	CASSSHTGELFF
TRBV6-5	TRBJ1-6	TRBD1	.	TGTGCCAGCAGGCTCGGACAGGGTAATTCACCCCTCCACTTT	CASRLGQGNSPLHF
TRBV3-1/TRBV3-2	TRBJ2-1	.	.	TGTGCCAGCAGGGGTCAGGACCTGAGCAATGAGCAGTTCTTC	CASRGQDLSNEQFF
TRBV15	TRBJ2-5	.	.	TGTGCCACCAGCGGGCGGCGGGGGCTGGGAGAGACCCAGTACTTC	CATSGRRGLGETQYF
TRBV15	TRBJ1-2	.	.	TGTGCCACCAGCAGAGATCTTAGTAACTATGGCTACACCTTC	CATSRDLSNYGYTF
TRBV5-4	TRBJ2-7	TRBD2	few	TGTGCCAGCAGCTTCGGGACTAGCGGGGGTAGCTACGAGCAGTACTTC	CASSFGTSGGSYEQYF
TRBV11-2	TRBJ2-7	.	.	TGTGCCAGCAGCTCTTCGTTGTCTTCGAGGGAGCAGTACTTC	CASSSSLSSREQYF
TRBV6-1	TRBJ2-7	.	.	TGTGCCAGCAGTGTACACTTATATTGGGGCAGCTCCTACGAGCAGTACTTC	CASSVHLYWGSSYEQYF
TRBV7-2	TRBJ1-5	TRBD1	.	TGTGCCAGCAGCTTATCGGTAGGGGGCGCAGGCCAGCCCCAGCATTTT	CASSLSVGGAGQPQHF
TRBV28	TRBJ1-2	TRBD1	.	TGTGCCAGCAGACAGGGGAAAACTAACTATGGCTACACCTTC	CASRQGKTNYGYTF
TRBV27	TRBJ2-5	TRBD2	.	TGTGCCAGCCCCTCCCCCGGGACTAGCGGGAGGAACCAAGAGACCCAGTACTTC	CASPSPGTSGRNQETQYF
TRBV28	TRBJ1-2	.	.	TGTGCCAGCAGTTTATTGCCGGACTACTATGGCTACACCTTC	CASSLLPDYYGYTF
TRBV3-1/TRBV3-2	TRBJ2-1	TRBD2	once	TGTGCCAGCAGCCAAGCAGGACTAGCGGGGAACAATGAGCAGTTCTTC	CASSQAGLAGNNEQFF
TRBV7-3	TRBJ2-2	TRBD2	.	TGTGCCAGCAGCTTATGGAGGGCTAGCGGGAGTGGCGGGAACACCGGGGAGCTGTTTTTT	CASSLWRASGSGGNTGELFF
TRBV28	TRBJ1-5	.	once	TGTGCCAGCAGCGAGGGAGGGGCCAATCAGCCCCAGCATTTT	CASSEGGANQPQHF
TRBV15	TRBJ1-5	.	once	TGTGCCACCAGCAGAGAGCCCGGTCCTGGGGGATCGGGCAATCAGCCCCAGCATTTT	CATSREPGPGGSGNQPQHF
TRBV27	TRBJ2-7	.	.	TGTGCCAGCAGTCGGGGCTACGAGCAGTACTTC	CASSRGYEQYF
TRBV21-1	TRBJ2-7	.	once	TGTGCCAGCAGCACCGGAACCTACGAGCAGTACTTC	CASSTGTYEQYF
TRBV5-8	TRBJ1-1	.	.	TGTGCCAGCAGCTTGGGGGAAACGTGGCGAGGAGCTTTCTTT	CASSLGETWRGAFF
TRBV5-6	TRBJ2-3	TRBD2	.	TGTGCCAGCAGCCCTTTGACTAGCGGGAGAGGGGAAGATACGCAGTATTTT	CASSPLTSGRGEDTQYF
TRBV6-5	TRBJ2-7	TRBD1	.	TGTGCCAGCAGCCTAGGACAGGGGGCTTCGTACGAGCAGTACTTC	CASSLGQGASYEQYF
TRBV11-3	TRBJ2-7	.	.	TGTGCCAGCAGCTTAGGTAACGGGTTCTCCTACGAGCAGTACTTC	CASSLGNGFSYEQYF
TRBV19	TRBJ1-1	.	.	TGTGCCAGTAGTAAAGAACCGGGCCGTCCGGGCACTGAAGCTTTCTTT	CASSKEPGRPGTEAFF
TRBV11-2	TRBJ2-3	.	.	TGTGCCAGCAGGCGCCCCGGGACCCATTCCTTGACGCAGTATTTT	CASRRPGTHSLTQYF
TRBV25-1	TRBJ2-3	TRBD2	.	TGTGCCAGCAGTGAATTTGGCGGGAGAGGAAGAGATACGCAGTATTTT	CASSEFGGRGRDTQYF
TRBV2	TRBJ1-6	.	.	TGTGCCAGCAATAACCGGGACGGGGATTCACCCCTCCACTTT	CASNNRDGDSPLHF
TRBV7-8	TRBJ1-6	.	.	TGTGCCAGCAGCTTATTTGTTAATTCACCCCTCCACTTT	CASSLFVNSPLHF
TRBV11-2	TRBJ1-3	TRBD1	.	TGTGCCAGCAGCTTGGCCAGGGGGCCCCCCCTATATTTT	CASSLARGPPLYF
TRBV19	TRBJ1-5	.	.	TGTGCCAGTAGTATATCGAACGACCTCAGGCAGCCCCAGCATTTT	CASSISNDLRQPQHF